This TCR beta chain was documented in a study of cytotoxic CD8 clonotypes in ibrutinib-treated CLL. As for this clone: What it binds is not known.

Study results and limitations: Timing of sampling differed between sustained-remission and progressing patients.

Libraries were prepared by immunoSEQ multiplex PCR; TCRdb keeps only in-frame clonotypes and omits some of them. The sample has under 300,000 clones, 70% seen once. The sequence was collected from a human donor with chronic lymphocytic leukemia. The specimen was PBMCs, collected after 24 months of ibrutinib treatment.

The CDR3 protein is CASSANQRVFEQFF. The CDR3, as DNA: TGTGCCAGCAGCGCAAACCAGAGGGTGTTCGAGCAGTTCTTC. The V gene is TRBV9, the J gene TRBJ2-1; perhaps TRBD2 as D (5 bases). This CDR3 is built from 14 residues. Deletions cut 3 bases from V and 10 bases from J, with 17 bases between. The germline CDR1 and CDR2 sequences are SGDLS and YYNGEE.